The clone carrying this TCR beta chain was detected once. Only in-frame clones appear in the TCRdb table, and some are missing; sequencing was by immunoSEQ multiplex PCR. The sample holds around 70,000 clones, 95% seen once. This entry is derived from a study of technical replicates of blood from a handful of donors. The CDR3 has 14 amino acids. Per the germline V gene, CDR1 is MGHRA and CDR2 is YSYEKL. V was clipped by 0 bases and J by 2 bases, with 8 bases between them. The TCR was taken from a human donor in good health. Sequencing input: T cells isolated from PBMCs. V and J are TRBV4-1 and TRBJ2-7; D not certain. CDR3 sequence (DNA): TGCGCCAGCAGCCAAGATGAGGAGACCTACGAGCAGTACTTC. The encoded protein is CASSQDEETYEQYF.